This T cell receptor beta chain stems from a study of cytomegalovirus exposure and HLA in healthy donors. Amplification used 60 Vbeta primers and 13 Jbeta primers. Libraries were prepared by immunoSEQ multiplex PCR; TCRdb keeps only in-frame clonotypes and omits some of them. There are roughly 150,000 clones in the sample; 73% occur only once, and under 2% lies in the top ten. The ends were cut back, 5 bases at V and 3 bases at J, with 10 bases in the middle. This CDR3 is built from 14 residues. Looked up from germline, CDR1 is SGHTA and CDR2 is FQGTGA. This clone was recorded many times. The chain has TRBV7-3 and TRBJ2-2; possibly TRBD1 for D (5 bases). This receptor was taken from a woman under 30 in good health and CMV-seronegative. The specimen sequenced was PBMCs. DNA for the CDR3: TGTGCCAGCAGCGTAGACAGTTACACCGGGGAGCTGTTTTTT. This gives the protein CASSVDSYTGELFF.